The T cell receptor (beta chain) under discussion was sequenced for a study of long-term antiretroviral therapy in people with HIV. The study, taken as a whole, reports: ART adherence, viral resistance and therapy changes were undocumented.

Survey-level resolution applied to immunoSEQ assay v3.0. TCRdb's table, derived via immunoSEQ multiplex PCR, lists solely in-frame clones and lacks some. The sample has nearly 11,000 clones; around 84% are singletons. The CDR3 length is 14 residues. V lost 5 bases and J 7 bases, leaving 14 bases between the germline ends. From germline, CDR1 is SGHVS and CDR2 FNYEAQ. Treatment for every participant with HIV took place in the United States. This clone was recorded once. Its antigen is not known. The chain employs TRBV7-6 and TRBJ1-4; D is uncertain. The sequencing here drew on unsorted PBMCs, taken approximately 7 years after starting antiretroviral therapy. This receptor was taken from a man aged 45 to 65 with HIV. For the CDR3, the DNA is TGTGCCAGCAGCCCGGCAGGACTGAGTGAAAAACTGTTTTTT. Protein product: CASSPAGLSEKLFF.